One and the same sample provided the 8 T cell receptor beta chains below, sequenced in a study of T cell repertoires in cytomegalovirus infection. One entry per CDR3 protein results from TCRdb running MiXCR on the reads. The data contain roughly 320,000 distinct CDR3 sequences, more than 8% of them singletons. The sequencing input was PBMCs. These receptors were collected from a human donor in good health (CMV status not recorded). Some clones in this sample may be carry-over from other donors' samples.

There are a few counts of this clonotype. This chain connects TRBV6-5 to TRBJ1-2, with D tentatively TRBD1 (6 bases). The CDR3 covers 13 residues. Germline V gives CDR1 MNHEY, CDR2 SVGAGI. V was trimmed by 2 bases and J by 7 bases, leaving 11 bases between them. In nucleotides, the CDR3 is TGTGCCAGCAGTTACGGGGGCAAGGGTGGCTACACCTTC. Amino acid sequence: CASSYGGKGGYTF.

This clonotype was detected many times. The chain has TRBV7-8 and TRBJ2-3, with TRBD2 matching 11 bases. Germline CDR1 and CDR2: SGHVS and FQNEAQ. The CDR3 sequence is 16 residues long. J was trimmed by 8 bases and V by 0 bases; bases with no gene match: 7. This CDR3 reads CASSLASSGGASTQYF. The CDR3 nucleotides are TGTGCCAGCAGCTTAGCAAGTAGCGGGGGGGCGAGTACGCAGTATTTT.

This clonotype was found many times. This chain joins TRBV6-2 or TRBV6-3 and TRBJ2-1; no definite D call. From germline, CDR1 is MNHEY and CDR2 SVGEGT. V dropped 4 bases and J dropped 1 base, with 11 bases sitting between them. The CDR3 sequence is 15 residues long. The CDR3 nucleotides read TGTGCCAGCAGTTCTCTTGGTCCGTCCTACAATGAGCAGTTCTTC. It yields the protein CASSSLGPSYNEQFF.

The chain joins TRBV14 to TRBJ1-1; D gene unclear. CDR1 and CDR2 (germline): SGHDN, FVKESK. Trimming took 6 bases from V and 0 from J, leaving 17 bases between them. The CDR3 is 16 amino acids. CDR3 in DNA: TGTGCCAGCAGGATGGGGATAGGTTCACTGAACACTGAAGCTTTCTTT. This codes for CASRMGIGSLNTEAFF.

J is TRBJ2-3 and V is TRBV19; D not certain. This CDR3 comprises 11 residues. Deletions cut 4 bases from V and 6 bases from J, with 5 bases between. Germline lookup yields CDR1 LNHDA and CDR2 SQIVND (reference sequence). Written as DNA, the CDR3 is TGTGCCAGTAGTAAGCAGGATACGCAGTATTTT. It encodes CASSKQDTQYF.

The chain is built from TRBV25-1 and TRBJ2-7; 8 bases align to TRBD1. The CDR3 contains 13 residues. V was clipped by 6 bases and J by 4 bases; unmatched bases: 5. Germline V gene sequence: CDR1 MGHDK, CDR2 SYGVNS. Written as DNA, the CDR3 is TGTGCCAGCAGGGGACAGGCGCCTTACGAGCAGTACTTC. Protein sequence: CASRGQAPYEQYF.

On this clonotype itself: A much larger clone lies one base from this, so it may be a read error. V gene TRBV2 combines with J gene TRBJ2-4; D unclear. The V end lost 7 bases, the J end lost 0 bases, and 10 bases lay between the germline ends. Germline CDR1 SNHLY, CDR2 FYNNEI. This CDR3 contains 14 residues. The CDR3 region is CASMIGRAKNIQYF. The CDR3 DNA reads TGTGCCAGCATGATAGGACGAGCCAAAAACATTCAGTACTTC.

The chain employs TRBV12-3 or TRBV12-4 and TRBJ2-1; no definite D call. The CDR3 is 15 amino acids. Trimming took 7 bases from V and 0 from J, leaving 13 bases between them. CDR3 sequence (DNA): TGTGCCAGCACCTCCCGACCGATCTCCTACAATGAGCAGTTCTTC. It is translated as CASTSRPISYNEQFF.